Below are 31 T cell receptor beta chains sequenced from a single sample in a study of regulatory T cells in long-lasting Graves disease. The time point here: persistent/refractory GD, antithyroid drugs over 5 years with positive TRAb. Scientists built the TCR library using RNA that was extracted from PBMCs. Construction of the TCR beta libraries employed iRepertoire HTBI primers in conjunction with Arm-PCR of CDR3 regions. TCRdb fed the multiplex PCR reads into MiXCR, producing one record per CDR3 protein. The sample includes about 470,000 distinct CDR3 sequences, around a fifth of them seen just once. Source: peripheral blood mononuclear cells (PBMCs), taken when the disease was refractory, from a patient treated with antithyroid drugs. The receptors originated from a female donor with Graves disease.

In its sample, this clonotype was seen many times. CDR3 nucleotide sequence: TGTGCCAGCAAGGGGGCAACTAATGAAAAACTGTTTTTT. It specifies CASKGATNEKLFF. V gene TRBV28 combines with J gene TRBJ1-4, with D perhaps TRBD1 (6 bases). Trimming removed 7 bases from V and 0 bases from J, with 6 bases in between. Germline lookup yields CDR1 MDHEN and CDR2 SYDVKM. The CDR3 runs 13 residues.

This clonotype was counted between two and nine times. The chain is built from TRBV29-1 and TRBJ2-7; TRBD1 is a possible D gene (8 bases). Per germline, CDR1 SQVTM and CDR2 ANQGSEA. The CDR3 loop spans 14 amino acids. Trimming took 6 bases from V and 3 from J, leaving 18 bases between them. This CDR3 is CSVRTGGVHYEQYF. As DNA, the CDR3 is TGCAGCGTGCGTACAGGGGGGGTCCACTACGAGCAGTACTTC.

The table lists this clonotype with many counts. The J gene is TRBJ2-4, the V gene TRBV27, with D maybe TRBD2 (5 bases). Trimming pared 8 bases from V and 1 base from J, leaving 21 bases between. The CDR3 runs 17 residues. CDR1 is MNHEY and CDR2 is SMNVEV in the germline V gene (reference sequence). The CDR3 DNA follows: TGTGCCAGCTCCCCTGCCGCCGGGATTGGGGCCAAAAACATTCAGTACTTC. Translation gives CASSPAAGIGAKNIQYF.

This clonotype was detected ten times or more. This chain connects TRBV20-1 to TRBJ1-5, with D hard to call. V was cut by 1 base and J by 2 bases, with 9 bases left in between. From germline, CDR1 is DFQATT and CDR2 SNEGSKA (reference sequence). This CDR3 spans 14 amino acids. The CDR3 here is CSARAKRGNQPQHF. DNA of the CDR3: TGCAGTGCTAGAGCAAAGAGGGGCAATCAGCCCCAGCATTTT.

This clonotype was observed at least ten times. The rearrangement uses TRBV15 and TRBJ1-4, with a tentative D call TRBD1 (6 bases). Germline CDR1 is LNHNV and CDR2 is YYDKDF (reference sequence). This CDR3 has 15 residues. Trimming removed 3 bases at V and 0 bases at J, with 8 bases between. The CDR3 reads CATSSWTATNEKLFF. The CDR3 region has the DNA TGTGCCACCAGCAGTTGGACAGCAACTAATGAAAAACTGTTTTTT.

This clonotype was detected once. This rearrangement joins TRBV6-5 to TRBJ1-2, with a tentative D call TRBD1 (5 bases). V dropped 2 bases and J dropped 6 bases, with 22 bases sitting between them. The germline V gene encodes CDR1 MNHEY and CDR2 SVGAGI. This CDR3 spans 17 amino acids. The CDR3 region is CASSYGGRAPRGDGYTF. The CDR3, as DNA: TGTGCCAGCAGTTACGGCGGCAGGGCGCCCCGGGGGGATGGCTACACCTTC.

As to this clonotype: One base away lies a much larger clone, so this may be a sequencing read error. The chain combines TRBV28 with TRBJ1-6; possibly TRBD1 for D (6 bases). The V end was cut by 3 bases, the J end by 8 bases, with 14 bases between. Germline CDR1 MDHEN, CDR2 SYDVKM. The CDR3 sequence is 15 residues long. CDR3 nucleotides: TGTGCCAGCAGTTTTGTGGGACACCTGGATTCACCCCTCCACTTT. Translation gives CASSFVGHLDSPLHF.

This clonotype was seen a handful of times. A much larger clone is a single base away; this may be a read error. V and J are TRBV5-1 and TRBJ1-2, with 11 bases that match TRBD1. The J segment lost 0 bases and the V segment lost 5 bases, leaving 9 bases of the junction unmatched. Germline V gives CDR1 SGHRS, CDR2 YFSETQ. CDR3 size: 17 residues. In DNA, the CDR3 is TGCGCCAGCAGTCAGACCGGGACAGGGGGTGCTAACTATGGCTACACCTTC. As protein: CASSQTGTGGANYGYTF.

The chain recombines TRBV7-9 with TRBJ2-7, with TRBD2 matching 7 bases. The germline CDR1 and CDR2 sequences are SEHNR and FQNEAQ (reference sequence). The ends lost 4 bases at V and 5 bases at J; junction bases unmatched: 11. The CDR3 totals 15 residues. As DNA, the CDR3 is TGTGCCAGCAGCTGGGGAGGGATAGCTCGGAACGAGCAGTACTTC. Translated, it gives CASSWGGIARNEQYF.

The rearrangement joins TRBV24-1 to TRBJ2-3, with D unclear. V lost 0 bases and J lost 3, with 6 bases in between. CDR3 length: 14 residues. Germline V lookup: CDR1 KGHDR, CDR2 SFDVKD. Here the CDR3 reads CATSDLGLTDTQYF. CDR3 coding DNA: TGTGCCACCAGTGATTTGGGTCTAACAGATACGCAGTATTTT.

This clonotype was observed a handful of times. The V and J genes are TRBV12-3 or TRBV12-4 and TRBJ1-5; a possible D gene is TRBD1 (5 bases). V was cut by 4 bases and J by 9 bases, with 16 bases left in between. This CDR3 comprises 14 residues. CDR3 nucleotide sequence: TGTGCCAGCAGTTCGAGGGGCCCCGGGGGGCCCCAGCATTTT. Protein: CASSSRGPGGPQHF.

A remark on this clonotype: Being one base from a much bigger clone, this may be a read error. This rearrangement joins TRBV28 to TRBJ2-7; D remains ambiguous. This CDR3 comprises 14 residues. In germline, CDR1 is MDHEN, CDR2 SYDVKM. With 11 bases removed from V and 3 bases from J, the gap between germline ends came to 20 bases. The CDR3, as DNA: TGTGCCGGCACCAGTTCACCTCATTTCTACGAGCAGTACTTC. It specifies CAGTSSPHFYEQYF.

This clonotype showed up many times. The rearrangement joins TRBV12-3 or TRBV12-4 to TRBJ1-1; TRBD1 is a possible D gene (6 bases). The CDR3 runs to 14 residues. Trimming removed 5 bases at V and 2 bases at J, with 12 bases between. The CDR3 loop reads CASSPGESNTEAFF. In DNA, the CDR3 is TGTGCCAGCAGTCCAGGGGAAAGTAACACTGAAGCTTTCTTT.

The chain combines TRBV7-9 with TRBJ1-1; D possibly corresponds to TRBD1 (6 bases). In germline, CDR1 is SEHNR, CDR2 FQNEAQ (reference sequence). CDR3 length: 16 amino acids. V lost 1 base, J lost 0 bases, and 12 bases lay in between. The CDR3 DNA is TGTGCCAGCAGCTTAGACAGGGAAGGGATGAACACTGAAGCTTTCTTT. It translates to CASSLDREGMNTEAFF.

In its sample, this clonotype was seen many times. The chain is built from TRBV5-1 and TRBJ1-1; D uncertain. CDR3 length: 13 amino acids. V was pared by 0 bases and J by 8 bases, with 11 bases between. Per germline, CDR1 SGHRS and CDR2 YFSETQ. CDR3 sequence (DNA): TGCGCCAGCAGCTTGGCCTTTGGGCACGAAGCTTTCTTT. Protein sequence: CASSLAFGHEAFF.

This clonotype came up many times. This CDR3 is CASSDLAPGQATTNTEAFF. CDR3 DNA: TGTGCCAGCAGTGATCTCGCTCCGGGACAGGCCACGACAAACACTGAAGCTTTCTTT. The chain links TRBV6-1 to TRBJ1-1; the match to TRBD1 covers 8 bases. Germline assignment: CDR1 MNHNS and CDR2 SASEGT. Unmatched junction bases numbered 17, after V lost 3 bases and J lost 2 bases. The CDR3 runs to 19 residues.

The V call is TRBV4-1, the J call TRBJ2-5, with TRBD2 matching 13 bases. Germline V gives CDR1 MGHRA, CDR2 YSYEKL. V shed 2 bases, J shed 3 bases, and the junction held 3 bases outside the gene matches. This CDR3 is built from 16 residues. Written as DNA, the CDR3 is TGCGCCAGCAGCCAAAGGACTAGCGGGGGAGAAGAGACCCAGTACTTC. Encoded protein: CASSQRTSGGEETQYF.

This clonotype was seen more than once but under ten times. J is TRBJ1-1 and V is TRBV5-1; D unclear. The CDR3 covers 14 residues. Germline lookup yields CDR1 SGHRS and CDR2 YFSETQ. V lost 1 base to trimming and J lost 0 bases, with 7 bases between them. The CDR3 nucleotides are TGCGCCAGCAGCTTGTTAAGGATGAACACTGAAGCTTTCTTT. Protein: CASSLLRMNTEAFF. Drawing the rest from reference TRBV5-1 and TRBJ1-1, the complete variable domain is KAGVTQTPRYLIKTRGQQVTLSCSPISGHRSVSWYQQTPGQGLQFLFEYFSETQRNKGNFPGRFSGRQFSNSRSEMNVSTLELGDSALYLCASSLLRMNTEAFFGQGTRLTVV.

To note about this clonotype: A much larger clone lies one base from this, so it may be a read error. The chain couples TRBV6-5 to TRBJ1-1; D possibly corresponds to TRBD1 (6 bases). Germline assignment: CDR1 MNHEY and CDR2 SVGAGI. The CDR3 runs to 16 residues. CDR3 sequence: CASSYHLTGKDTGAFF. DNA for the CDR3: TGTGCCAGCAGTTACCATCTGACAGGAAAGGACACTGGAGCTTTCTTT.

The CDR3 DNA is TGCAGTGCTCTTAAAAACCCCGGGACAGGGTCGCGTGGATCCAAAAACATTCAGTACTTC. Translation: CSALKNPGTGSRGSKNIQYF. This rearrangement joins TRBV20-1 to TRBJ2-4; 9 nucleotides line up with TRBD1. The CDR3 totals 20 residues. V was clipped by 5 bases and J by 2 bases; unmatched bases: 22. CDR1 and CDR2 (germline): DFQATT, SNEGSKA (reference sequence).

The chain couples TRBV29-1 to TRBJ2-7; TRBD1 agrees at 7 bases. The germline V gene has CDR1 SQVTM and CDR2 ANQGSEA. V shed 0 bases, J shed 1 base, and the junction held 3 bases outside the gene matches. This CDR3 spans 14 amino acids. CDR3 nucleotides: TGCAGCGTTGAAGAGGCAGGGGGATCCTACGAGCAGTACTTC. Its protein product is CSVEEAGGSYEQYF.

This clonotype was picked up many times. The rearrangement joins TRBV28 to TRBJ1-2; D unclear. V was trimmed by 5 bases and J by 6 bases, leaving 13 bases between them. The CDR3 is made up of 13 amino acids. Per the germline V gene, CDR1 is MDHEN and CDR2 is SYDVKM. DNA of the CDR3: TGTGCCAGCAGTGCTCAGGATGCGAATGGCTACACCTTC. Translation: CASSAQDANGYTF.

For the CDR3, the DNA is TGTGCCACCCAGGGAAGGGAGCAGTTCTTC. This sequence encodes CATQGREQFF. V gene TRBV19 combines with J gene TRBJ2-1; D may be TRBD1 (5 bases). The germline gives CDR1 LNHDA, CDR2 SQIVND (reference sequence). The CDR3 runs 10 residues. V was pared by 10 bases and J by 10 bases, with 11 bases between.

This sequence joins TRBV28 and TRBJ2-3; 13 nucleotides agree with TRBD2. Per the germline V gene, CDR1 is MDHEN and CDR2 is SYDVKM. This CDR3 spans 17 amino acids. Losses at the gene ends were 8 bases for V and 1 base for J; bases not matched to a gene: 9. CDR3 in DNA: TGTGCCAGCCTGGGACTAGCGGGATGGTGGGGCACAGATACGCAGTATTTT. Its translation: CASLGLAGWWGTDTQYF. The entire variable domain, with the rest obtained from reference TRBV28 and TRBJ2-3, is as follows: DVKVTQSSRYLVKRTGEKVFLECVQDMDHENMFWYRQDPGLGLRLIYFSYDVKMKEKGDIPEGYSVSREKKERFSLILESASTNQTSMYLCASLGLAGWWGTDTQYFGPGTRLTVL.

This clonotype showed up many times. This chain joins TRBV28 and TRBJ2-5; TRBD1 aligns across 8 bases. Germline lookup yields CDR1 MDHEN and CDR2 SYDVKM. This CDR3 comprises 17 residues. The J segment lost 2 bases and the V segment lost 3 bases, leaving 11 bases of the junction unmatched. CDR3 in amino acids: CASSLYLSRGRQETQYF. The DNA for the CDR3 is TGTGCCAGCAGTTTGTATCTTTCCAGGGGGCGGCAAGAGACCCAGTACTTC.

This clonotype has a count of ten or more. The V gene is TRBV5-6, the J gene TRBJ2-2; the D gene is possibly TRBD2 (5 bases). The CDR3 is 15 residues long. Germline CDR1 SGHDT, CDR2 YYEEEE. Trimming removed 0 bases from V and 6 bases from J, with 12 bases in between. This chain's CDR3 is CASSLALAKAGELFF. In DNA form, the CDR3 reads TGTGCCAGCAGCTTGGCTTTAGCGAAGGCCGGGGAGCTGTTTTTT.

The chain uses TRBV5-1 and TRBJ2-7, with TRBD1 identical over 7 bases. Germline CDR1 is SGHRS and CDR2 is YFSETQ. This CDR3 is 14 amino acids long. The trim removed 1 base at V and 3 bases at J, leaving 4 bases unmatched. The CDR3 reads CASSLLPGGYEQYF. CDR3 sequence (DNA): TGCGCCAGCAGCTTGTTGCCAGGGGGCTACGAGCAGTACTTC.

This clonotype was recorded a few times. This sequence joins TRBV12-3 or TRBV12-4 and TRBJ1-3, with D unresolved. The CDR3 consists of 12 residues. V lost 5 bases to trimming and J lost 4 bases, with 6 bases between them. In DNA, the CDR3 is TGTGCCAGCAGTGGCACCGGAAACACCATATATTTT. It specifies CASSGTGNTIYF.

This clonotype has only a few counts. The chain employs TRBV7-8 and TRBJ1-1, with D unclear. V shed 2 bases and J shed 0 bases, with 10 bases lying between them. The germline CDR1 and CDR2 sequences are SGHVS and FQNEAQ. This CDR3 has 15 residues. Here the CDR3 DNA reads TGTGCCAGCAGCTTATTTTGGGAATTGAACACTGAAGCTTTCTTT. Its protein is CASSLFWELNTEAFF. Variable domain in full (rest from reference TRBV7-8 and TRBJ1-1): GAGVSQSPRYKVAKRGQDVALRCDPISGHVSLFWYQQALGQGPEFLTYFQNEAQLDKSGLPSDRFFAERPEGSVSTLKIQRTQQEDSAVYLCASSLFWELNTEAFFGQGTRLTVV.

This clonotype was counted between two and nine times. A read error is possible here, since a much larger clone lies one base away. V gene TRBV24-1 combines with J gene TRBJ2-5; D gene uncertain. Germline assignment: CDR1 KGHDR and CDR2 SFDVKD. Between the trimmed V and J ends, which lost 1 base and 2 bases, there was a span of 4 bases. The CDR3 is made up of 13 amino acids. The CDR3 DNA sequence: TGTGCCACCAGTGATTTCCTTCAAGAGACCCAGTACTTC. This translates into CATSDFLQETQYF.

This clonotype was seen repeatedly, ten times or more. Written as DNA, the CDR3 is TGTGCCAGCAGCCTTGTGACCACCGGGGAGCTGTTTTTT. The encoded protein is CASSLVTTGELFF. J is TRBJ2-2 and V is TRBV3-1; D call uncertain. Germline V gives CDR1 LGHDT, CDR2 YNNKEL (reference sequence). The CDR3 runs 13 residues. V shed 4 bases and J shed 4 bases, with 7 bases lying between them.